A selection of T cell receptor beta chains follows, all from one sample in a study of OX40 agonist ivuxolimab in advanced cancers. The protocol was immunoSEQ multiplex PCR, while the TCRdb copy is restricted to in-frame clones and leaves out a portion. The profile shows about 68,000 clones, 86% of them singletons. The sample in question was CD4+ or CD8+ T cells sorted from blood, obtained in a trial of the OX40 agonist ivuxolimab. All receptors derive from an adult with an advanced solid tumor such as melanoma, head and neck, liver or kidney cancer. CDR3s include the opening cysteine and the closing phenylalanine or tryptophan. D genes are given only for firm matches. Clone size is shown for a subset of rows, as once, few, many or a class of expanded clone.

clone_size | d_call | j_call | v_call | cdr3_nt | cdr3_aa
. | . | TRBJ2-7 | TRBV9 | TGTGCCAGCAGCGTAGGTGACAGTTACTACGAGCAGTACTTC | CASSVGDSYYEQYF
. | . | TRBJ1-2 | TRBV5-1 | TGCGCCAGCAGCCTACTGGGCGACAGTGTAGGCTACACCTTC | CASSLLGDSVGYTF
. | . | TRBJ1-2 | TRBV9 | TGTGCCAGCAGCGCGATAGTAAACTATGGCTACACCTTC | CASSAIVNYGYTF
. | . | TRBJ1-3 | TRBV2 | TGTGCCAGCAGCGAACAACCTCGGAGACATTCCTCTGGAAACACCATATATTTT | CASSEQPRRHSSGNTIYF
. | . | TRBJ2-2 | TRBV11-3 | TGTGCCAGCAACCCCCCCAGGGGCGGGGAGCTGTTTTTT | CASNPPRGGELFF
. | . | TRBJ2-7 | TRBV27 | TGTGCCAGCAGTATTCGACAGGCCTACGAGCAGTACTTC | CASSIRQAYEQYF
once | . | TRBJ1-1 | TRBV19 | TGTGCCAGTAGTATAGATCAAGGTAGGGATGAGAACACTGAAGCTTTCTTT | CASSIDQGRDENTEAFF
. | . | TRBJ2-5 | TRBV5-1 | TGCGCCAGCAGCTCCGACACGGTGTACCAAGAGACCCAGTACTTC | CASSSDTVYQETQYF
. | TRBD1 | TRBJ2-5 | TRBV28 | TGTGCCAGCAGGGGGATCCGACAGGGGGCAAGCGAGACCCAGTACTTC | CASRGIRQGASETQYF
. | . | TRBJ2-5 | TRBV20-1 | TGCAGTGCTAGAGATGGGGAGACCCAGTACTTC | CSARDGETQYF
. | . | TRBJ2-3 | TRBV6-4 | TGTGCCAGCAGTTTCCTTTCCACAGATACGCAGTATTTT | CASSFLSTDTQYF
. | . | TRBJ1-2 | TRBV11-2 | TGTGCCAGCAGCTACGGACGGGGTGGCTACACCTTC | CASSYGRGGYTF
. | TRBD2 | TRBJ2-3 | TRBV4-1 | TGCGCCAGCGGTCTAGGTCTCGGGGGGACTAGCGGAGATACGCAGTATTTT | CASGLGLGGTSGDTQYF